This T cell receptor (beta chain) is drawn from a study of vaccination effects on CD4 cells after COVID-19. The CDR3 totals 17 residues. Germline V CDR1 and CDR2: SGHDT, YYEEEE. Trimming removed 3 bases from V and 3 bases from J, with 21 bases in between. Sequencing was preceded by expansion of antigen-specific CD4+ T cells with viral peptide pools in the ViraFEST assay. Subsequent to less than 13 days of culture, CD4+ T cells were isolated. Vaccinated participants had no history of SARS-CoV-2 infection and tested negative for nucleocapsid antibodies. Produced via immunoSEQ multiplex PCR; TCRdb's table is partial and in-frame only. The sample shows approximately 44,000 clones, around 70% of them seen only once. Concerning this clone itself: Its antigen is currently unknown.

The origin of this receptor is a human donor who received a COVID-19 vaccine. The material was CD4+ T cells from PBMCs cultured with HCoV-OC43 spike peptides, obtained before COVID-19 vaccination. The subset was: HCoV-OC43 spike overlapping peptide pool stimulation. The rearrangement uses TRBV5-6 and TRBJ2-5, with D perhaps matching TRBD1 or TRBD2 (5 bases each). CDR3 in DNA: TGTGCCAGCAGCTCCCGGATTGGTGGGGGTATGAAAGAGACCCAGTACTTC. Its protein product is CASSSRIGGGMKETQYF.